These 19 T cell receptor beta chains share one sample of origin, sequenced in a study of response to subunit inactivated influenza vaccine. TCRdb re-called the RT-PCR reads through MiXCR, storing one row per CDR3 protein. The sample contains fewer than 550,000 distinct CDR3 sequences, over 25% of which appear only once. The sequencing here drew on CD4+ T cells sorted from PBMCs, taken approximately 5 days after vaccination. All receptors derive from a man aged 50 to 60 who received an inactivated influenza vaccine.

The rearrangement uses TRBV6-5 and TRBJ2-1, with TRBD2 as a possible D gene (6 bases). The V end was cut by 5 bases, the J end by 3 bases, with 17 bases between. The CDR3 spans 16 residues. Germline CDR1 is MNHEY and CDR2 is SVGAGI. CDR3 DNA: TGTGCCAGCAGTAACCGGGACTCGAACTTCTACAATGAGCAGTTCTTC. Amino acid sequence: CASSNRDSNFYNEQFF.

In this sample, this clonotype turned up a few times. As DNA, the CDR3 is TGCGCCAGCAGCAAGCGGACAGGTTCGAACACCGGGGAGCTGTTTTTT. Translation: CASSKRTGSNTGELFF. The rearrangement joins TRBV5-1 to TRBJ2-2; 7 nucleotides align to TRBD1. The germline V gene encodes CDR1 SGHRS and CDR2 YFSETQ. This CDR3 is built from 16 residues. The ends lost 4 bases at V and 0 bases at J; junction bases unmatched: 6. Supplemented by reference TRBV5-1 and TRBJ2-2, the full variable domain reads KAGVTQTPRYLIKTRGQQVTLSCSPISGHRSVSWYQQTPGQGLQFLFEYFSETQRNKGNFPGRFSGRQFSNSRSEMNVSTLELGDSALYLCASSKRTGSNTGELFFGEGSRLTVL.

A few counts support this clonotype. V usage is TRBV15 and J usage is TRBJ2-1; TRBD2 aligns across 9 bases. The V segment lost 5 bases and the J segment 7 bases; nucleotides outside the gene matches: 9. The CDR3 consists of 15 residues. Per the germline V gene, CDR1 is LNHNV and CDR2 is YYDKDF (reference sequence). CDR3 protein: CATSPEIAGVNEQFF. The CDR3 DNA is TGTGCCACCAGCCCGGAGATAGCGGGGGTAAATGAGCAGTTCTTC.

CDR3 nucleotides: TGTGCCAGCAGTATTCGATCTAGGACCGGGGAGCTGTTTTTT. This encodes CASSIRSRTGELFF. V usage is TRBV2 and J usage is TRBJ2-2; no firm D call. The length of the CDR3 is 14 residues. Germline V gene sequence: CDR1 SNHLY, CDR2 FYNNEI. V was clipped by 5 bases and J by 5 bases, with 12 bases between them. Full variable domain (rest looked up from reference TRBV2 and TRBJ2-2): EPEVTQTPSHQVTQMGQEVILRCVPISNHLYFYWYRQILGQKVEFLVSFYNNEISEKSEIFDDQFSVERPDGSNFTLKIRSTKLEDSAMYFCASSIRSRTGELFFGEGSRLTVL.

This clonotype was picked up a small number of times. V is TRBV29-1 and J is TRBJ2-3; D is perhaps TRBD1 (7 bases). The CDR3 is 14 residues long. The V and J ends lost 6 bases and 4 bases respectively, with 17 bases between them. CDR1 is SQVTM and CDR2 is ANQGSEA in the germline V gene. The CDR3 bases are TGCAGCGTCCAGGGGGGTCTTTTTCCAGATACGCAGTATTTT. Residues: CSVQGGLFPDTQYF.

V is TRBV5-1 and J is TRBJ2-3; a weak D match, TRBD2 (6 bases). V was pared by 7 bases and J by 2 bases, with 8 bases between. The CDR3 totals 12 residues. Germline V gene sequence: CDR1 SGHRS, CDR2 YFSETQ. The CDR3 region is CASGTATDTQYF. The CDR3 coding sequence is TGCGCCAGCGGGACTGCCACAGATACGCAGTATTTT. The variable domain in full, completed from reference TRBV5-1 and TRBJ2-3, reads KAGVTQTPRYLIKTRGQQVTLSCSPISGHRSVSWYQQTPGQGLQFLFEYFSETQRNKGNFPGRFSGRQFSNSRSEMNVSTLELGDSALYLCASGTATDTQYFGPGTRLTVL.

This clonotype was picked up a small number of times. The V gene is TRBV5-1, the J gene TRBJ2-1; 7 positions agree with TRBD1. Germline assignment: CDR1 SGHRS and CDR2 YFSETQ. V gave up 1 base and J gave up 0 bases; unmatched junction bases: 7. CDR3 length: 17 residues. The CDR3 DNA follows: TGCGCCAGCAGCTTGCAGGGGGTGTTTAGCTCCTACAATGAGCAGTTCTTC. Residues: CASSLQGVFSSYNEQFF.

V is TRBV5-1 and J is TRBJ1-3; D is possibly TRBD1 (6 bases). V shed 4 bases and J shed 2 bases, with 19 bases lying between them. The CDR3 is 17 amino acids. Germline CDR1 is SGHRS and CDR2 is YFSETQ. The CDR3 is CASSPGWDTRAGNTIYF. DNA for the CDR3: TGCGCCAGCAGCCCAGGCTGGGACACCCGGGCTGGAAACACCATATATTTT.

The CDR3 DNA sequence: TGTGCCAGCAGTTTATCCGGCCCGATCCGCACTGAAGCTTTCTTT. Its protein is CASSLSGPIRTEAFF. The chain has TRBV12-3 or TRBV12-4 and TRBJ1-1; D not resolved. The CDR3 has 15 amino acids. V gave up 2 bases and J gave up 4 bases, with 14 bases separating them.

The chain carries TRBV27 and TRBJ2-7; D may match TRBD1 or TRBD2 (5 bases each). The CDR3 is made up of 12 amino acids. Germline assignment: CDR1 MNHEY and CDR2 SMNVEV (reference sequence). Between the trimmed V and J ends, which lost 4 bases and 11 bases, there was a span of 15 bases. CDR3 residues: CASSSGVTAEYF. The CDR3, as DNA: TGTGCCAGCAGTTCTGGTGTGACAGCGGAGTACTTC.

There are a few counts of this clonotype. At one boundary the junction diverges from the germline segment, which might be a read error. The chain is built from TRBV7-9 and TRBJ1-5; 7 nucleotides agree with TRBD1. Germline CDR1 SEHNR, CDR2 FQNEAQ (reference sequence). This CDR3 spans 14 amino acids. CDR3: CASSLATGDGGTDF. Written as DNA, the CDR3 is TGTGCCAGCAGCTTAGCAACAGGGGACGGAGGTACGGATTTT. The full variable domain, with the rest looked up from reference TRBV7-9 and TRBJ1-5, is DTGVSQNPRHKITKRGQNVTFRCDPISEHNRLYWYRQTLGQGPEFLTYFQNEAQLEKSRLLSDRFSAERPKGSFSTLEIQRTEQGDSAMYLCASSLATGDGGTDFGDGTRLSIL.

V and J are TRBV18 and TRBJ2-1, with D possibly called TRBD1 or TRBD2 (5 bases each). The CDR3 is made up of 14 amino acids. V was shortened by 11 bases and J by 0 bases, with 14 bases between the two germline ends. Germline V lookup: CDR1 KGHSH, CDR2 LQKENI. The CDR3 protein is CAAQGAVSYNEQFF. CDR3 DNA sequence: TGTGCCGCTCAGGGAGCGGTCTCCTACAATGAGCAGTTCTTC.

This clonotype was seen only a few times. The rearrangement joins TRBV12-3 or TRBV12-4 to TRBJ2-5; D may be TRBD2 (5 bases). This CDR3 is built from 12 residues. V gave up 3 bases and J gave up 6 bases, with 8 bases separating them. CDR3 nucleotides: TGTGCCAGCAGTTTCGAGGGTCAGACCCAGTACTTC. This translates into CASSFEGQTQYF.

The V gene is TRBV4-2, the J gene TRBJ2-7; perhaps TRBD2 as D (7 bases). Germline CDR1 is LGHNA and CDR2 is YNFKEQ. V dropped 0 bases and J dropped 7 bases, with 16 bases sitting between them. CDR3 length: 15 residues. CDR3 loop: CASSQDGVGGREQYF. The CDR3 DNA follows: TGTGCCAGCAGCCAAGACGGAGTGGGGGGGCGGGAGCAGTACTTC.

This clonotype was picked up a small number of times. The chain couples TRBV29-1 to TRBJ2-7; TRBD1 might be the D (6 bases). Trimming left V 3 bases short and J 0 bases short, with 18 bases between. The germline CDR1 and CDR2 sequences are SQVTM and ANQGSEA. The CDR3 totals 16 residues. For the CDR3, the DNA is TGCAGCGTTGAGGGCCTCGAGGGGGAAAGCTCCTACGAGCAGTACTTC. Encoded protein: CSVEGLEGESSYEQYF.

This sequence joins TRBV6-5 and TRBJ2-1, with 12 bases fitting TRBD2. Per the germline V gene, CDR1 is MNHEY and CDR2 is SVGAGI. The CDR3 extends over 16 amino acids. The J segment lost 10 bases and the V segment lost 2 bases, leaving 9 bases of the junction unmatched. Here the CDR3 reads CASSYNSILAGGEQFF. In nucleotides, the CDR3 is TGTGCCAGCAGTTACAATTCAATACTAGCGGGGGGAGAGCAGTTCTTC.

This chain links TRBV27 with TRBJ1-4, with 8 bases aligning to TRBD1. V dropped 6 bases and J dropped 7; count of bases not matched to a gene: 7. Germline V gene lookup returns CDR1 MNHEY and CDR2 SMNVEV (reference sequence). The CDR3 spans 14 residues. In DNA, the CDR3 is TGTGCCAGCAGGGGGACAGGTTTTGGTGAAAAACTGTTTTTT. It encodes CASRGTGFGEKLFF.

The rearrangement uses TRBV20-1 and TRBJ2-3; 11 bases match TRBD2. Trimming removed 7 bases from V and 8 bases from J; junction bases left unmatched: 8. Germline V gene sequence: CDR1 DFQATT, CDR2 SNEGSKA (reference sequence). This CDR3 has 13 residues. The CDR3 coding sequence is TGCAGTGTCGGACTAGCGGGCGTGGGTACGCAGTATTTT. Protein: CSVGLAGVGTQYF.

A few counts support this clonotype. The chain joins TRBV4-3 to TRBJ1-2; TRBD1 is a possible D gene (6 bases). Per the germline V gene, CDR1 is LGHNA and CDR2 is YSLEER. V was trimmed by 3 bases and J by 4 bases, leaving 15 bases between them. This CDR3 contains 15 residues. The CDR3 is CASSQNRDGGYGYTF. In nucleotides, the CDR3 is TGCGCCAGCAGCCAGAACAGGGACGGTGGCTATGGCTACACCTTC.